The sequence of this T cell receptor beta chain was determined in a study of STAT3 mutations in large granular lymphocyte leukemia. Each sample's TCRbeta library yielded on average around 42,000 productive templates. Data came from immunoSEQ multiplex PCR; TCRdb stores just in-frame clones and leaves some out. Of approximately 42,000 clones in the sample, about 81% are singletons; the top ten hold around 0.39%. Of note for this clone: Its antigen remains unknown.

CDR3 length: 14 amino acids. The V end was cut by 4 bases, the J end by 7 bases, with 15 bases between. Germline CDR1 is SGHDT and CDR2 is YYEEEE. Study results and caveats: Every T-LGLL patient had at least one immunodominant TCRbeta clonotype. A small but highly pathogenic clone may have been missed.

Sequencing was carried out using PBMCs. The chain employs TRBV5-6 and TRBJ1-5, with unresolved D. The origin of this receptor is a human donor with T large granular lymphocyte leukemia. Some clones in this sample may be carry-over from other donors' samples. CDR3 coding DNA: TGTGCCAGCAGCCTGTCCCCCTCTTACCAGCCCCAGCATTTT. Amino acid sequence: CASSLSPSYQPQHF.